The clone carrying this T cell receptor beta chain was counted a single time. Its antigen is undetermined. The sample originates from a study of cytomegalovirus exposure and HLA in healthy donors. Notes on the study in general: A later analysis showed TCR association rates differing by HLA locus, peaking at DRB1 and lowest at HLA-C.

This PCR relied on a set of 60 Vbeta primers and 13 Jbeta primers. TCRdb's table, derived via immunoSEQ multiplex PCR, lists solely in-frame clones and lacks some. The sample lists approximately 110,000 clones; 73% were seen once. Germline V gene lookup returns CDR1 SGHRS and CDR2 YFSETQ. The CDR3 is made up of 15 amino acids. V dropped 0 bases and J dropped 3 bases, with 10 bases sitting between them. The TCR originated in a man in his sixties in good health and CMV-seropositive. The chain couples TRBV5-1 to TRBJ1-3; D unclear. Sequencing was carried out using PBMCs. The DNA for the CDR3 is TGCGCCAGCAGCTTGGAGAGCCGAAGTGGAAACACCATATATTTT. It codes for CASSLESRSGNTIYF.